These 11 T cell receptor beta chains originate from one sample sequenced in a study of cytomegalovirus exposure and HLA in healthy donors. The primer mix had 60 Vbeta and 13 Jbeta primers. TCRdb's copy holds only in-frame clones and misses some; the assay was immunoSEQ multiplex PCR. Of 100,000 to 150,000 clones in the sample, around 80% were seen once. Sequencing was carried out using PBMCs. The receptors come from a man aged 50-59 years in good health and CMV-seronegative.

The chain employs TRBV6-1 and TRBJ1-5; 7 nucleotides agree with TRBD1. The germline gives CDR1 MNHNS, CDR2 SASEGT. With 6 bases clipped from V and 6 bases from J, the junction kept 8 bases outside the gene matches. This CDR3 spans 14 amino acids. Here the CDR3 reads CASSLTGKGQPQHF. The CDR3 DNA sequence: TGTGCCAGCAGCCTGACAGGGAAGGGTCAGCCCCAGCATTTT.

The chain joins TRBV4-2 to TRBJ1-3; 9 positions agree with TRBD1. The CDR3 sequence is 17 residues long. The V and J ends lost 1 base and 2 bases, in that order; junction bases with no gene match: 6. CDR1 and CDR2 from the germline V gene are LGHNA and YNFKEQ. CDR3 sequence reads: CASSQVLTGGAGNTIYF. Here the CDR3 DNA reads TGTGCCAGCAGCCAAGTCTTAACAGGGGGCGCTGGAAACACCATATATTTT.

The chain employs TRBV15 and TRBJ1-3; 7 bases are shared with TRBD1. The V and J ends lost 3 bases and 0 bases, in that order; junction bases with no gene match: 5. The CDR3 consists of 16 residues. The germline gives CDR1 LNHNV, CDR2 YYDKDF (reference sequence). The CDR3 spells CATSRGDRSSGNTIYF. For the CDR3, the DNA is TGTGCCACCAGCAGGGGGGACAGAAGCTCTGGAAACACCATATATTTT.

The chain carries TRBV28 and TRBJ1-2; 12 bases line up with TRBD1. V shed 6 bases, J shed 8 bases, and the junction held 19 bases outside the gene matches. The CDR3 runs to 18 residues. Germline lookup yields CDR1 MDHEN and CDR2 SYDVKM. The CDR3 DNA reads TGTGCCAGCAGCTCCCCGCTGGGGACAGGGGGCTCTGGTGGGGGCTACACCTTC. This translates into CASSSPLGTGGSGGGYTF.

In its sample, this clone was seen once. V usage is TRBV9 and J usage is TRBJ1-2; 9 bases are a match to TRBD1. This CDR3 is 17 amino acids long. The trim removed 4 bases at V and 4 bases at J, leaving 14 bases unmatched. From germline, CDR1 is SGDLS and CDR2 YYNGEE. The CDR3 DNA reads TGTGCCAGCAGCCCACGTCCTTCCGGGACAGGGATCTATGGCTACACCTTC. Translation gives CASSPRPSGTGIYGYTF. Full variable domain (outside the CDR3, taken from reference TRBV9 and TRBJ1-2): DSGVTQTPKHLITATGQRVTLRCSPRSGDLSVYWYQQSLDQGLQFLIQYYNGEERAKGNILERFSAQQFPDLHSELNLSSLELGDSALYFCASSPRPSGTGIYGYTFGSGTRLTVV.

The chain is built from TRBV7-9 and TRBJ1-2; D is ambiguous. Trimming cost V 1 base and J 1 base, with 7 bases left between them. The CDR3 length is 14 residues. Germline loops: CDR1 SEHNR, CDR2 FQNEAQ (reference sequence). The CDR3 DNA is TGTGCCAGCAGCTTAGGCGGGAATAACTATGGCTACACCTTC. Encoded protein: CASSLGGNNYGYTF.

A note on this clone: At one of its ends the junction is not consistent with the germline gene, which may arise from a read error. CDR3 sequence (DNA): TGTTCCAGCAGCTTAGCCCGGGACAGTCGTTACGGTTATGGCTACACCTTC. Translated: CSSSLARDSRYGYGYTF. The chain employs TRBV7-9 and TRBJ1-2; 7 nucleotides match TRBD1. The CDR3 extends over 17 amino acids. CDR1 and CDR2 from the germline V gene are SEHNR and FQNEAQ (reference sequence).

A few counts support this clone. The gene calls are TRBV28 and TRBJ1-2, with 7 nucleotides matching TRBD1. This CDR3 spans 13 amino acids. Trimming took 8 bases from V and 5 from J; bases not matched to a gene: 8. CDR1 and CDR2 from the germline V gene are MDHEN and SYDVKM. Written as DNA, the CDR3 is TGTGCCAGCTTAACCGGGACAGATTATGGCTACACCTTC. Protein: CASLTGTDYGYTF.

The chain recombines TRBV4-3 with TRBJ1-3; D not resolved. The ends were cut back, 0 bases at V and 0 bases at J, with 15 bases in the middle. CDR3 length: 18 amino acids. Germline V gene sequence: CDR1 LGHNA, CDR2 YSLEER. The CDR3 nucleotides read TGCGCCAGCAGCCAAGATTTAGCAGCTTTCTACTCTGGAAACACCATATATTTT. Encoded protein: CASSQDLAAFYSGNTIYF.

The chain employs TRBV30 and TRBJ2-5; TRBD1 matches 8 bases. Germline V lookup: CDR1 GTSNPN, CDR2 SVGIG (reference sequence). The J segment lost 2 bases and the V segment lost 1 base, leaving 3 bases of the junction unmatched. The CDR3 sequence is 14 residues long. The CDR3, as DNA: TGTGCCTGGAGTGCCGACAGGGGTCAAGAGACCCAGTACTTC. This gives the protein CAWSADRGQETQYF.

The J gene is TRBJ1-2, the V gene TRBV6-5; D gene unclear. The V gene's germline CDR1 is MNHEY and CDR2 SVGAGI. This CDR3 region has 12 residues. V shed 4 bases and J shed 5 bases, with 8 bases lying between them. The CDR3 is CASSSINYGYTF. The CDR3 DNA reads TGTGCCAGCAGTTCAATCAATTATGGCTACACCTTC.